This TCR beta chain was profiled in a study of HIV-infected patients and healthy controls. Study-wide findings and caveats: When repertoires were size-matched, rare events in HIV-infected data became overweighted. Healthy controls carried many MAIT alpha-chain CDR3s, while HIV+ repertoires had few.

No cell fractionation was done, so the repertoire covers all unsorted peripheral blood T cells. Reverse transcription used around 500 ng RNA and constant-region primers for alpha and beta. Separate chain-specific third strand synthesis with multiplexing indices produced the alpha and beta libraries. Ligation attached cDNA to a 5' RACE adapter that carried a random hexamer and SP2 site. The library had 12-nucleotide molecular identifiers formed by two random hexamers joined together. TCRdb re-called the 5' RACE reads with MiXCR, one entry per CDR3 protein. The sample has 7,000 to 9,000 distinct CDR3 sequences; around 10% are singletons. The CDR3 is 15 residues long. V lost 2 bases, J lost 11 bases, and 16 bases lay in between. The V gene's germline CDR1 is MNHNY and CDR2 SVGAGI (reference sequence). Many counts were recorded for this clonotype. Its antigen remains unidentified.

The source of this sequence is an adult with HIV infection. The rearrangement uses TRBV6-6 and TRBJ1-6; D may be TRBD1 (5 bases). The specimen was blood, collected before antiretroviral therapy. CDR3 DNA sequence: TGTGCCAGCAGTTACGCCGAGTCTGCGGGGCCACCCCTCCACTTT. Translated: CASSYAESAGPPLHF.